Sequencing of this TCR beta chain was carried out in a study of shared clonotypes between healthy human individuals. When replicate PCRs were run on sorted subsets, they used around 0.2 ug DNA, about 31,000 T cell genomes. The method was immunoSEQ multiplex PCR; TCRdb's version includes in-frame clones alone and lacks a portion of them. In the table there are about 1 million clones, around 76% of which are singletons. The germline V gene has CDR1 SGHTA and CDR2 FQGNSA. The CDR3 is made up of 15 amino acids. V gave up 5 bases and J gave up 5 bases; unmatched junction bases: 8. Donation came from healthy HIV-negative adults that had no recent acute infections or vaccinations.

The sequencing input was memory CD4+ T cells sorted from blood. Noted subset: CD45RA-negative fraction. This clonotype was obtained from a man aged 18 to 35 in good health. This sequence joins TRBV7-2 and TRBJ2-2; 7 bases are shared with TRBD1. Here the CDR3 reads CASSPRRGLTGELFF. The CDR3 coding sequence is TGTGCCAGCAGCCCGCGAAGGGGGCTTACCGGGGAGCTGTTTTTT.